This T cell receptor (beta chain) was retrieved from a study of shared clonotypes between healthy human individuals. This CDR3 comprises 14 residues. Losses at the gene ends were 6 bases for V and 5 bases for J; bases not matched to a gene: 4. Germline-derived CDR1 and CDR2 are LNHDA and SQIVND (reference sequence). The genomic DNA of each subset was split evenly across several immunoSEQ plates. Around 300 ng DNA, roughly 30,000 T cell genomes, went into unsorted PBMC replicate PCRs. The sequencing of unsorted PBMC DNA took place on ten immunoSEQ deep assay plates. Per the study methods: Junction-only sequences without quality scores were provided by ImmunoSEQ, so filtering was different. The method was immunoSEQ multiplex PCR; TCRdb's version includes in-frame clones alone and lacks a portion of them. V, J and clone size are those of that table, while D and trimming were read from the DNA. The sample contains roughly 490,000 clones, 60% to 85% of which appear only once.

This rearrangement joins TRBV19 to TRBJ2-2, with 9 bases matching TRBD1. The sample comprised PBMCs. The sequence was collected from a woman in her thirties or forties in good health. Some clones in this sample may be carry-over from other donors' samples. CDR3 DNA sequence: TGTGCCAGTAGCCGGGGACAGGGAACCGGGGAGCTGTTTTTT. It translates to CASSRGQGTGELFF.